These 17 T cell receptor beta chains originate from one sample sequenced in a study of T cell clonotyping in hematopoietic cell transplantation. Only in-frame clones appear in the TCRdb table, and some are missing; sequencing was by immunoSEQ multiplex PCR. The table lists about 12,000 clones, around three quarters of them singletons, with over 12% in the top ten. The starting material was peripheral blood mononuclear cells, obtained 180 days after allogeneic stem cell transplant. The receptor source for this set is a male patient between 60 and 69 years old who had an allogeneic stem cell transplant from an unrelated donor, so the T cells may come from the graft donor. Some clones in this sample may be carry-over from other donors' samples.

The chain combines TRBV30 with TRBJ1-1, with TRBD1 as a possible D gene (5 bases). This CDR3 region has 15 residues. Between the trimmed V and J ends, which lost 1 base and 2 bases, there was a span of 14 bases. From germline, CDR1 is GTSNPN and CDR2 SVGIG (reference sequence). The CDR3 DNA reads as TGTGCCTGGAGTGGCCAGACAGCTTTTAACACTGAAGCTTTCTTT. Translation gives CAWSGQTAFNTEAFF. Drawing the rest from reference TRBV30 and TRBJ1-1, the complete variable domain is SQTIHQWPATLVQPVGSPLSLECTVEGTSNPNLYWYRQAAGRGLQLLFYSVGIGQISSEVPQNLSASRPQDRQFILSSKKLLLSDSGFYLCAWSGQTAFNTEAFFGQGTRLTVV.

This chain connects TRBV7-9 to TRBJ1-2; 10 positions match TRBD1. Germline assignment: CDR1 SEHNR and CDR2 FQNEAQ (reference sequence). The trim removed 2 bases at V and 7 bases at J, leaving 10 bases unmatched. This CDR3 comprises 16 residues. DNA of the CDR3: TGTGCCAGCAGCTTACTTTCCGGGACAGGGGACCCTGGCTACACCTTC. Its protein product is CASSLLSGTGDPGYTF. Based on the CDR3 plus reference TRBV7-9 and TRBJ1-2, the full variable domain is DTGVSQNPRHKITKRGQNVTFRCDPISEHNRLYWYRQTLGQGPEFLTYFQNEAQLEKSRLLSDRFSAERPKGSFSTLEIQRTEQGDSAMYLCASSLLSGTGDPGYTFGSGTRLTVV.

The chain joins TRBV25-1 to TRBJ2-2, with 8 bases that match TRBD1. The junction had 5 bases not matched to a gene; V was cut back by 4 bases and J by 4 bases. This CDR3 spans 15 amino acids. Germline values: CDR1 MGHDK, CDR2 SYGVNS. For the CDR3, the DNA is TGTGCCAGCAGTGTGGGGACAGGAACCACCGGGGAGCTGTTTTTT. Amino acids: CASSVGTGTTGELFF.

The V call is TRBV27, the J call TRBJ2-1; the D gene is possibly TRBD2 (5 bases). The V gene's germline CDR1 is MNHEY and CDR2 SMNVEV (reference sequence). V was clipped by 5 bases and J by 9 bases, with 17 bases between them. This CDR3 comprises 14 residues. In DNA form, the CDR3 reads TGTGCCAGCAGTCCCTTTGGACTCGGCGGTGAGCAGTTCTTC. This sequence encodes CASSPFGLGGEQFF.

This clone has just a few counts. The chain recombines TRBV29-1 with TRBJ1-2; no clear D. Germline loops: CDR1 SQVTM, CDR2 ANQGSEA. The CDR3 length is 11 residues. Deletions cut 3 bases from V and 8 bases from J, with 10 bases between. CDR3 nucleotides: TGCAGCGTTGAGAAGGGTGAGGGCTACACCTTC. Its protein is CSVEKGEGYTF.

This clone was observed a single time. The CDR3 loop reads CASSEEVQGAETQYF. The DNA for the CDR3 is TGTGCCAGCAGCGAGGAGGTGCAGGGGGCAGAGACCCAGTACTTC. The rearrangement links TRBV7-2 to TRBJ2-5, with TRBD1 matching over 8 bases. V lost 5 bases and J lost 4; bases outside the gene matches: 9. From germline, CDR1 is SGHTA and CDR2 FQGNSA. This CDR3 contains 15 residues.

The chain couples TRBV14 to TRBJ1-2, with D perhaps matching TRBD1 (6 bases). The CDR3 extends over 14 amino acids. V dropped 1 base and J dropped 6 bases, with 12 bases sitting between them. CDR1 and CDR2 (germline): SGHDN, FVKESK. CDR3 in DNA: TGTGCCAGCAGCCAAGTTGCAGGGGCGGATGGCTACACCTTC. It codes for CASSQVAGADGYTF.

The chain couples TRBV30 to TRBJ1-3; D unresolved. V shed 2 bases and J shed 0 bases, with 11 bases lying between them. CDR1 GTSNPN and CDR2 SVGIG come from the germline V gene (reference sequence). This CDR3 is 15 amino acids long. The CDR3 nucleotides are TGTGCCTGGAGTTCTGGTACAAGCTCTGGAAACACCATATATTTT. Encoded protein: CAWSSGTSSGNTIYF.

This clone was detected a few times. The chain employs TRBV6-5 and TRBJ2-2; 8 bases map to TRBD1. In germline, CDR1 is MNHEY, CDR2 SVGAGI. Trimming at V came to 0 bases and at J to 3 bases, leaving 3 bases not matched to a gene. This CDR3 is built from 16 residues. DNA of the CDR3: TGTGCCAGCAGTTACTCGGACAGGGCCCACACCGGGGAGCTGTTTTTT. Translating it yields CASSYSDRAHTGELFF.

There are a few counts of this clone. This rearrangement joins TRBV4-1 to TRBJ1-2; D not resolved. V was pared by 0 bases and J by 5 bases, with 10 bases between. Germline V gives CDR1 MGHRA, CDR2 YSYEKL. The CDR3 length is 14 residues. The CDR3 is CASSQEAALYGYTF. In nucleotides, the CDR3 is TGCGCCAGCAGCCAAGAGGCGGCGTTGTATGGCTACACCTTC.

This chain uses TRBV19 with TRBJ1-5, with D uncertain. Germline CDR1 is LNHDA and CDR2 is SQIVND (reference sequence). V lost 5 bases to trimming and J lost 4 bases, with 12 bases between them. This CDR3 is built from 14 residues. CDR3 amino acids: CASSLGSRNQPQHF. The CDR3 DNA reads as TGTGCCAGTAGTCTCGGCAGTCGTAATCAGCCCCAGCATTTT.

The genes are TRBV11-2 and TRBJ1-3; TRBD1 agrees at 8 bases. V dropped 5 bases and J dropped 4; count of bases not matched to a gene: 16. This CDR3 is built from 18 residues. CDR1 is SGHAT and CDR2 is FQNNGV in the germline V gene. The CDR3 loop is CASSRTGTGLSRGNTIYF. The CDR3, as DNA: TGTGCCAGCAGCCGAACCGGGACAGGCCTTTCGAGGGGAAACACCATATATTTT.

This clone turned up a few times. The CDR3 carries no conserved terminal phenylalanine or tryptophan, so it likely arises from a read error. The DNA is omitted, as the CDR3 cannot be located on it reliably, and the CDR3 follows TCRdb's listing. The rearrangement links TRBV20-1 to TRBJ1-1. A total of 11 residues make up the CDR3, ends included. Germline V gene lookup returns CDR1 DFQATT and CDR2 SNEGSKA (reference sequence). The CDR3 region is CSARTEGRPFL.

DNA of the CDR3: TGTGCCAGCAGCTTAGCGACCGAGCAGTACTTC. Its protein is CASSLATEQYF. The chain employs TRBV7-8 and TRBJ2-7, with no clear D. The CDR3 sequence is 11 residues long. V was pared by 0 bases and J by 6 bases, with 3 bases between. Germline assignment: CDR1 SGHVS and CDR2 FQNEAQ.

This clone was counted a few times. The chain recombines TRBV5-4 with TRBJ2-3; no firm D call. V was clipped by 1 base and J by 0 bases, with 9 bases between them. The CDR3 runs 15 residues. CDR1 is SGHNT and CDR2 is YYREEE in the germline V gene (reference sequence). The CDR3 sequence: CASSLSGASTDTQYF. The CDR3 coding sequence is TGTGCCAGCAGCTTGTCAGGTGCTAGCACAGATACGCAGTATTTT.

This clone was detected only a few times. The V call is TRBV7-9, the J call TRBJ2-1, with TRBD2 matching 8 bases. Germline CDR1 reads SEHNR; CDR2 reads FQNEAQ (reference sequence). After removal of 8 bases from V and 7 bases from J, the junction contained 7 bases not matched to a gene. This CDR3 region has 13 residues. The CDR3 here is CASEGTSSNEQFF. The CDR3 coding sequence is TGTGCCAGCGAAGGGACTAGTTCTAATGAGCAGTTCTTC.

The J gene is TRBJ2-2, the V gene TRBV5-1; D unclear. The V gene lost 2 bases and the J gene lost 5 bases, with 4 bases spanning the gap. There are 12 residues in the CDR3. Germline lookup yields CDR1 SGHRS and CDR2 YFSETQ. CDR3 DNA sequence: TGCGCCAGCAGCTTTTCGACCGGGGAGCTGTTTTTT. Its translation: CASSFSTGELFF.